This T cell receptor beta chain derives from a study of cytomegalovirus exposure and HLA in healthy donors. Comments on this clone: Its antigen is unknown.

Findings of the study overall: A link between a missense DCLRE1C variant and TCR beta V- and J-gene trimming emerged from a later analysis. The listing of 150 or so TCR beta chains classed them as cytomegalovirus-associated.

The CDR3 has 16 amino acids. CDR1 is MNHEY and CDR2 is SVGAGI in the germline V gene. V shed 2 bases, J shed 3 bases, and the junction held 5 bases outside the gene matches. PCR amplification relied on 60 Vbeta primers (plus 13 Jbeta primers). TCRdb's table, derived via immunoSEQ multiplex PCR, lists solely in-frame clones and lacks some. The sample includes roughly 200,000 clones, roughly 79% of them seen just once. Sequencing was performed on PBMCs. The V gene is TRBV6-5, the J gene TRBJ1-3; TRBD1 matches at 9 bases. This TCR was sampled from a male donor in good health and CMV-seronegative. CDR3: CASSYTGQGRGNTIYF. CDR3 coding DNA: TGTGCCAGCAGTTACACCGGACAGGGGCGTGGAAACACCATATATTTT.